The clone carrying this TCR beta chain was observed a handful of times. Its matching antigen is unknown. A much more abundant neighbour one base away suggests this may be a read error. TCRdb independently ran MiXCR on the PCR reads; one entry per CDR3 protein. The sample holds tens of thousands of distinct CDR3 sequences; around a fifth are singletons and the top ten take around 0.8%. These data belong to a study of molecular identifiers for immune sequencing clone quantification. Whole-study results and caveats: In naive cells, clones above 20 RNA copies held under 1% of molecules, whereas in effector cells they held over 98%.

In the sort, naive CD8 T cells were defined as CD8+CD4-CCR7+CD45RA+. Germline V lookup: CDR1 LGHDT, CDR2 YNNKEL (reference sequence). The CDR3 is 13 residues long. The rearrangement joins TRBV3-1 to TRBJ1-1; D perhaps matches TRBD1 (5 bases). The sequence was collected from a human donor in good health. Some libraries in this study had Jurkat cell RNA spiked in. The sequenced sample was naive CD8+ T cells from blood, with Jurkat cell RNA spiked in. Subset meaning: FACS-sorted CD8+CD4-CCR7+CD45RA+ naive T cells. DNA for the CDR3: TGTGCCGGCAGCCAAGGACAGAACACTGAAGCTTTCTTT. Protein product: CAGSQGQNTEAFF.